This T cell receptor (beta chain) came from a study of PD-L1 blockade in urothelial cancer. Study overall: The patients' atezolizumab therapy, 1,200 mg intravenously every 3 weeks, started in about 2014.

Clones were read by immunoSEQ multiplex PCR, and TCRdb kept only the in-frame ones, dropping some. The profile shows some 48,000 clones, approximately 80% of them singletons. CDR3 length: 17 residues. V trimming: 4 bases; J trimming: 6 bases; junction bases outside the gene matches: 14. Germline V gene sequence: CDR1 SEHNR, CDR2 FQNEAQ (reference sequence). As to this clone: Antigen unknown.

The study, taken as a whole, reports: Better progression-free and overall survival followed lower pretreatment blood clonality.

Time point specified: peripheral blood 6 weeks after treatment start. The rearrangement joins TRBV7-9 to TRBJ1-2; 10 nucleotides agree with TRBD1. The sequence derives from a man between 65 and 80 years old with urothelial cancer. The sequencing here drew on PBMCs, taken around atezolizumab (anti-PD-L1) treatment. In DNA form, the CDR3 reads TGTGCCAGCAGCTCCACTTGGGGGACAGGGGCTTCCGATGGCTACACCTTC. Its translation is CASSSTWGTGASDGYTF. Looking up the rest from reference TRBV7-9 and TRBJ1-2 gives the full variable domain: DTGVSQNPRHKITKRGQNVTFRCDPISEHNRLYWYRQTLGQGPEFLTYFQNEAQLEKSRLLSDRFSAERPKGSFSTLEIQRTEQGDSAMYLCASSSTWGTGASDGYTFGSGTRLTVV.